The present T cell receptor (beta chain) was sequenced within a study of blood T cell repertoires in COVID-19. On the study more broadly: The United States, Italy and Spain were the sources of the acute and convalescent COVID-19 samples. PBMCs, B-cell-depleted T cells, or T cells provided the cDNA or gDNA that made up the material.

The CDR3 length is 14 residues. CDR1 and CDR2 (germline): SQVTM, ANQGSEA. Losses at the gene ends were 7 bases for V and 2 bases for J; bases not matched to a gene: 8. Some clones are missing from TCRdb's copy, which holds only in-frame ones; the method was immunoSEQ multiplex PCR. The table records around 160,000 clones, 88% of them present only once. This clone was counted a single time. The receptor's source is a human donor in a cohort sampled during active COVID-19. Material for sequencing was peripheral blood. The genes are TRBV29-1 and TRBJ2-1; 7 bases are a match to TRBD1. As DNA, the CDR3 is TGCAGCGCCAGTCGGGACAGAGCCTACAATGAGCAGTTCTTC. It codes for CSASRDRAYNEQFF.